The clone carrying this TCR beta chain has just a few counts. What it binds is not known. This specimen comes from a study of molecular identifiers for immune sequencing clone quantification. Across the whole study: Four of five splits of RNA from approximately 20,000 or 98,000 naive CD8 cells were sequenced in replicates.

TCR libraries were built in bulk with a published protocol and specific TCR primers. MiXCR, applied by TCRdb to the PCR reads, yields one record per CDR3 protein. The table includes around 470,000 distinct CDR3 sequences, 25% detected once. Investigators produced naive CD8 libraries from about 21,000 to 970,000 sorted cells, drawing on 10%, 30% or 50% RNA. The CDR3 length is 18 residues. Germline CDR1 reads SGHRS; CDR2 reads YFSETQ. With 0 bases clipped from V and 0 bases from J, the junction kept 10 bases outside the gene matches. Findings of the study overall: Reportedly, one cell's Jurkat TCR RNA was detected within 1,100,000 naive CD8 cells.

This chain connects TRBV5-1 to TRBJ2-7, with 9 bases matching TRBD2. Sequences were obtained from naive CD8+ T cells from blood, with Jurkat cell RNA spiked in. As to subset: FACS-sorted CD8+CD4-CCR7+CD45RA+ naive T cells. The sequence was obtained from a human donor in good health. Some libraries in this study had Jurkat cell RNA spiked in. The CDR3 sequence is CASSLVYLAGVSSYEQYF. CDR3 DNA sequence: TGCGCCAGCAGCTTGGTTTACTTAGCGGGAGTGAGCTCCTACGAGCAGTACTTC.